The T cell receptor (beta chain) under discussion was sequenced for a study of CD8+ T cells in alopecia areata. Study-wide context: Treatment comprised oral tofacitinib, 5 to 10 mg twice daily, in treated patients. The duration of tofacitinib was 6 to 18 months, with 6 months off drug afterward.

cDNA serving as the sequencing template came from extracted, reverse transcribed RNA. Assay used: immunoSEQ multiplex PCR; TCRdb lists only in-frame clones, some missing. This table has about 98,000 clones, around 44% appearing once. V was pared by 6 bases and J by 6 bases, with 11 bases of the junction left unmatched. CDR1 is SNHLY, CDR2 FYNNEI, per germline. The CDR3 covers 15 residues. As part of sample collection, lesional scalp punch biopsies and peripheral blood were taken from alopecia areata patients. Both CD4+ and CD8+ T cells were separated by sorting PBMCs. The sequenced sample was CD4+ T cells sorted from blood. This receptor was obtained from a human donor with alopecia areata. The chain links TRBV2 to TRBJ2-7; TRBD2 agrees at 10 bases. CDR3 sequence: CASRQISGGAGEQYF. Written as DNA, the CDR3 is TGTGCCAGCAGACAAATCAGCGGGGGGGCCGGCGAGCAGTACTTC. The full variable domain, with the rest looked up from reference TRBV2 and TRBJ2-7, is EPEVTQTPSHQVTQMGQEVILRCVPISNHLYFYWYRQILGQKVEFLVSFYNNEISEKSEIFDDQFSVERPDGSNFTLKIRSTKLEDSAMYFCASRQISGGAGEQYFGPGTRLTVT.